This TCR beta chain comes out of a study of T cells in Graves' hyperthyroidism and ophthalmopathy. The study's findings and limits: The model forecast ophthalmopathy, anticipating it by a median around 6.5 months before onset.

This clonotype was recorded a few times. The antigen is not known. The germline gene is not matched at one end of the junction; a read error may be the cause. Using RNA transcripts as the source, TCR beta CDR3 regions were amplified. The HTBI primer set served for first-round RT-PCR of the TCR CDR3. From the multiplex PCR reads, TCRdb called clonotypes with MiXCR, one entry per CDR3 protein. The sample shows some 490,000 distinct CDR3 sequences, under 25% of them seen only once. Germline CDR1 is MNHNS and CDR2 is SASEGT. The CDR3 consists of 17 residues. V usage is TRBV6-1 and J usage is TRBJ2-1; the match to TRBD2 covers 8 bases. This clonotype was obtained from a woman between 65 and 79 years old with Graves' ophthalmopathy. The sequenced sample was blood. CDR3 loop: CASSSISGTGSYNEQSF. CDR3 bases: TGTGCCAGCAGCTCCATTAGCGGGACTGGTTCCTACAATGAGCAGTCCTTC.